Here is one T cell receptor beta chain with its context. The antigen remains undetermined. Using immunoSEQ multiplex PCR, the repertoire was profiled, and TCRdb retains in-frame clones only, with some absent. The sample holds 150,000 to 200,000 clones, about 92% seen once. The J segment lost 5 bases and the V segment lost 3 bases, leaving 7 bases of the junction unmatched. Germline values: CDR1 SGHTA, CDR2 FQGNSA. This CDR3 has 14 amino acids. This record comes from a study of T cell responses to AZD1222 COVID-19 vaccine. Study outcomes and limitations: A mostly white British donor set with more females was recruited, and clonal diversity was possibly underestimated.

The chain recombines TRBV7-2 with TRBJ2-7; 7 nucleotides line up with TRBD1. The receptor was derived from an adult who received the AZD1222 COVID-19 vaccine. The sample here was peripheral blood, taken 28 days after the second AZD1222 dose. The CDR3 DNA is TGTGCCAGCAGCTTTTACCGAACAGGGGACGAGCAGTACTTC. As protein: CASSFYRTGDEQYF.